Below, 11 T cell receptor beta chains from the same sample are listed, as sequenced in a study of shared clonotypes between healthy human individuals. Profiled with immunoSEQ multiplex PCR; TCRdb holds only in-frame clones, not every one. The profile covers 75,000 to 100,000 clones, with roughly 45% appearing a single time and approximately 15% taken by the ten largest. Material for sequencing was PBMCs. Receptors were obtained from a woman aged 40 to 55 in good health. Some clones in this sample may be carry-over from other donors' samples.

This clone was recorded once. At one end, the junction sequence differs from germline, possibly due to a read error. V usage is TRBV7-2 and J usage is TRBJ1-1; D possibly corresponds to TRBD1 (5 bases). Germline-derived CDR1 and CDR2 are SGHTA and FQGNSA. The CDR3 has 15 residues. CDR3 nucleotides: TGTGCCAGCAGCTTAGGACCACAGGTGAACGCTGAAGCTTTCTTT. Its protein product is CASSLGPQVNAEAFF.

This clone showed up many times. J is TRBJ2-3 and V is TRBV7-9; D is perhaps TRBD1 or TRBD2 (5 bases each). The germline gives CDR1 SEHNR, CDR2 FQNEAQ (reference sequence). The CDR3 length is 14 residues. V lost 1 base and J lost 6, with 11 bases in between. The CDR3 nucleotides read TGTGCCAGCAGCTTAGGTGGGACGTGGGATACGCAGTATTTT. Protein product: CASSLGGTWDTQYF.

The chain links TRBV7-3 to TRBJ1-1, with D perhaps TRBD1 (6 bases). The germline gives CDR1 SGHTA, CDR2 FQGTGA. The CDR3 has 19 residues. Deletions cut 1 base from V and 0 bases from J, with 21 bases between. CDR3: CASSLIPQRGLSVNTEAFF. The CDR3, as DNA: TGTGCCAGCAGCTTAATTCCCCAACGGGGGCTCTCGGTGAACACTGAAGCTTTCTTT.

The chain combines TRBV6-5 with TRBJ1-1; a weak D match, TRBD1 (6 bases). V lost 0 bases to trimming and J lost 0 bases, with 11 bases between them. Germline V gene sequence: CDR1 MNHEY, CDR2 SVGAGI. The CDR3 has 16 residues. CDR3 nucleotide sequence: TGTGCCAGCAGTTACTCAGGGGGAGTCATGAACACTGAAGCTTTCTTT. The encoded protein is CASSYSGGVMNTEAFF.

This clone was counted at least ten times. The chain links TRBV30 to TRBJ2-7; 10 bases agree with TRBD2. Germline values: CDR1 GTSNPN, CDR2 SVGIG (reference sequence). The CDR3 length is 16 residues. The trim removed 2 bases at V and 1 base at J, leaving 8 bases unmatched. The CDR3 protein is CAWSRFSGRLSYEQYF. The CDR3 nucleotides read TGTGCCTGGAGTCGATTTAGCGGGAGGTTATCCTACGAGCAGTACTTC.

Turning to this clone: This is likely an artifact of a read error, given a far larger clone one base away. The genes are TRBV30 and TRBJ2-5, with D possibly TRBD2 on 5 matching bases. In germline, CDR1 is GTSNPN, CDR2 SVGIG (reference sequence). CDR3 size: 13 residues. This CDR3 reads CVWRQLGQETQYF. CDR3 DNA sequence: TGTGTCTGGAGGCAACTAGGGCAAGAGACCCAGTACTTC.

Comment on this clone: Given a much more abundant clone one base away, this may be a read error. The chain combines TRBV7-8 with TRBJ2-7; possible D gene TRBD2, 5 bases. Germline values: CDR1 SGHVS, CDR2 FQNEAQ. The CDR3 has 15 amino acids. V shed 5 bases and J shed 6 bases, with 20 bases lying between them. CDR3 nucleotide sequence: TGTGCCAGCAGCCCTCGGACTGGCGACCTAGGCGAGCAGTACTTC. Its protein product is CASSPRTGDLGEQYF.

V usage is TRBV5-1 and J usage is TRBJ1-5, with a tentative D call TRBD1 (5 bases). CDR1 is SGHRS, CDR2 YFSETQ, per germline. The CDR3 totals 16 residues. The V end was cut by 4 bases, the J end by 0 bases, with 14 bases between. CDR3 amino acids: CASSRPTVSSNQPQHF. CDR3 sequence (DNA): TGCGCCAGCAGCAGGCCGACAGTTAGTAGCAATCAGCCCCAGCATTTT.

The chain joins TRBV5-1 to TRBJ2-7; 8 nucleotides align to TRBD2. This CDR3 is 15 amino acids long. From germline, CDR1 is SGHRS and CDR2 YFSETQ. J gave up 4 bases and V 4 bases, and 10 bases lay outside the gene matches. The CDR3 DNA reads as TGCGCCAGCAGCAGAAAAAGCGGGAGATTGTACGAGCAGTACTTC. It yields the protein CASSRKSGRLYEQYF.

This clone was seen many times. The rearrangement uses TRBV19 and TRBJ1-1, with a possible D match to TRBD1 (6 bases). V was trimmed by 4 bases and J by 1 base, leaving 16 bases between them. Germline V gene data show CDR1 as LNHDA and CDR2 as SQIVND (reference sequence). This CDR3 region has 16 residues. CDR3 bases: TGTGCCAGTAGTACCCTCTCCAGGGGCTGGAACACTGAAGCTTTCTTT. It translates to CASSTLSRGWNTEAFF.

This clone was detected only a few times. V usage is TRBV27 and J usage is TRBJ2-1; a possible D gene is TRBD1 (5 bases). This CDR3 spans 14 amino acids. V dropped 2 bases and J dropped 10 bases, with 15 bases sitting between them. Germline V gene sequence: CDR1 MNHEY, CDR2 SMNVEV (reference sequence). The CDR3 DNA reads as TGTGCCAGCAGTTTAGGTAGGGGCCCGGGCGAGCAGTTCTTC. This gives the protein CASSLGRGPGEQFF.